This TCR beta chain was recovered during a study of blood T cells in healthy people across ages. Germline V CDR1 and CDR2: SGHDN, FVKESK. V shed 1 base and J shed 1 base, with 8 bases lying between them. This CDR3 is 14 amino acids long. Combining a sample-barcoded 5' primer with a J-beta primer mix, a second PCR ran for roughly 6 to 12 cycles. TCRdb passed the 5' RACE reads through MiXCR, listing each CDR3 protein once. The repertoire holds roughly 2 million distinct CDR3 sequences, with roughly 49% as singletons. This clonotype was counted at least ten times. The antigen remains unidentified. Peripheral blood samples of around 9.8 milliliters were drawn from each donor. The total RNA that was extracted per sample amounted to at least 5 micrograms. General study results and limits: Comparison with aged donors showed that long-lived donors had more naive CD4+ cells and higher diversity.

This chain links TRBV14 with TRBJ2-7; possible D gene TRBD2, 5 bases. The sequenced material came from blood. This sequence originates from a woman in her forties in good health. In nucleotides, the CDR3 is TGTGCCAGCAGCCAAGTGGGAGATTCCTACGAGCAGTACTTC. This encodes CASSQVGDSYEQYF.